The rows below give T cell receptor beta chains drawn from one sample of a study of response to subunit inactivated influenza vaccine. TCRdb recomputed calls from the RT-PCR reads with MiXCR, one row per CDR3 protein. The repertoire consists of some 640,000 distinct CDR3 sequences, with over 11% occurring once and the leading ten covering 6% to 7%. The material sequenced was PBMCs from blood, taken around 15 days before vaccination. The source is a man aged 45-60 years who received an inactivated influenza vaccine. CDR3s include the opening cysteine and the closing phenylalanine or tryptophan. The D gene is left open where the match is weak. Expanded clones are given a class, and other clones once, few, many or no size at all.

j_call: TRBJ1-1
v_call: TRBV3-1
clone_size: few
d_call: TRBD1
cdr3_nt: TGTGCCAGCAGCCACCCGGGACAGGGGAACACTGAAGCTTTCTTT
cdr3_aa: CASSHPGQGNTEAFF

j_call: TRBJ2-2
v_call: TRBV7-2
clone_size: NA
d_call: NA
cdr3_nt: TGTGCCAGCAGCTTACAGCCGGAGGTGACCGGGGAGCTGTTTTTT
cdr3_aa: CASSLQPEVTGELFF

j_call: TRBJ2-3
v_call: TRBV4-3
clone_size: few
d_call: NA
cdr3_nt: TGCGCCAGCAGCCAAGCTGGGTATTCTAGCACAGATACGCAGTATTTT
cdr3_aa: CASSQAGYSSTDTQYF

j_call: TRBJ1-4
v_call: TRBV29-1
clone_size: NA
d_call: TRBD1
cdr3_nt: TGCAGCGTCCCCGGGACAGGGAAAGAAAAACTGTTTTTT
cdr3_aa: CSVPGTGKEKLFF

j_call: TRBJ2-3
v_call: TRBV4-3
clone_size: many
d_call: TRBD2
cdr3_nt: TGCGCCAGCAGCCAAGCCGGCGGGAGAGCGATTGATACGCAGTATTTT
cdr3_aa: CASSQAGGRAIDTQYF

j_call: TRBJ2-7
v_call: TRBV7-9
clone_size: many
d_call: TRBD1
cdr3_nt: TGTGCCAGCAGCTTGGGACAGGGCTTTGCCGAGCAGTACTTC
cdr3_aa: CASSLGQGFAEQYF

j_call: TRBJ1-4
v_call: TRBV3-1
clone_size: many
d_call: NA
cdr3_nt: TGTGCCAGCAGCCAAGGACAGTCTAATGAAAAACTGTTTTTT
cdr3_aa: CASSQGQSNEKLFF

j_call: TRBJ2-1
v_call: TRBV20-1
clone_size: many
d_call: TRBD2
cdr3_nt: TGCAGTGCTTTGAGCGGGGGCTACAATGAGCAGTTCTTC
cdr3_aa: CSALSGGYNEQFF

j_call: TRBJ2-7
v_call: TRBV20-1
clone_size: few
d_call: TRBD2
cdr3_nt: TGCAGTGCTAGAGGGGAGGGAGAGCAGTACTTC
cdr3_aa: CSARGEGEQYF

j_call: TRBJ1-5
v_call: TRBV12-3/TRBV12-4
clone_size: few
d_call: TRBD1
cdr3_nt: TGTGCCAGCACCCCTGGGACAGGGGGTCAGCCCCAGCATTTT
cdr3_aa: CASTPGTGGQPQHF

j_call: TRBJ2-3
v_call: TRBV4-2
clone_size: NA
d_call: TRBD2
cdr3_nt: TGTGCCAGCAGCTTCGCACTAGCGGGGGGGGCCCGGGATACGCAGTATTTT
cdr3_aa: CASSFALAGGARDTQYF

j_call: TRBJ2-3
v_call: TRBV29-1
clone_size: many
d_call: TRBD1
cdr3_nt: TGCAGCGCGGACAGGGGGCGAGATACGCAGTATTTT
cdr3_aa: CSADRGRDTQYF

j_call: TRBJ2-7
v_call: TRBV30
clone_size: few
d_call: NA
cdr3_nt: TGTGCCTGGAGTACGGCATACGAGCAGTACTTC
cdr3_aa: CAWSTAYEQYF

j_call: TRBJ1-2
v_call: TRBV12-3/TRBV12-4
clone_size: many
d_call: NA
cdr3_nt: TGTGCCAGCAGCCAATACCGAGCTAACTATGGCTACACCTTC
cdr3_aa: CASSQYRANYGYTF

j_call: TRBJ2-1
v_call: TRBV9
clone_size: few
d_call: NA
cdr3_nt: TGTGCCAGCAGCGTAGACCCAGGGAACTACAATGAGCAGTTCTTC
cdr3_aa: CASSVDPGNYNEQFF

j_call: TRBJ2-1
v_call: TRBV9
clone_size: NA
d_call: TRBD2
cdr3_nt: TGTGCCAGCAGCGTAGGCGGACTAGCGGGAGCCAACTACAATGAGCAGTTCTTC
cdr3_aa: CASSVGGLAGANYNEQFF

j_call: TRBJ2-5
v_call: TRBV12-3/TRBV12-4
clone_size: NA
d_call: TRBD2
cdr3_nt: TGTGCCAGCAGCCCACTTACTAGCGGGCCCCAGGAGACCCAGTACTTC
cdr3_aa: CASSPLTSGPQETQYF

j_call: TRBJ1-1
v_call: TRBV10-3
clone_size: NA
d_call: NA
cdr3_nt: TGTGCCAGCTCGGCCAGGGAGGAAACTGAAGCTTTCTTT
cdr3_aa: CASSAREETEAFF

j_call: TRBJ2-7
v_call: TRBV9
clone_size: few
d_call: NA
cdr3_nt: TGTGCCAGCAGCGTAGCCGGGACCCCCTACGAGCAGTACTTC
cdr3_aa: CASSVAGTPYEQYF

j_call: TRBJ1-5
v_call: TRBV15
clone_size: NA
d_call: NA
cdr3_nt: TGTGCCACCAGCAGAGATTCCGAGGGTTTGGGTCAGCCCCAGCATTTT
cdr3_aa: CATSRDSEGLGQPQHF

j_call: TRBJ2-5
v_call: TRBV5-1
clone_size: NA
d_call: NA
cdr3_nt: TGCGCCAGCAGCTTGCCAGGGCGTAGCAGGCAAGAGACCCAGTACTTC
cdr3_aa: CASSLPGRSRQETQYF

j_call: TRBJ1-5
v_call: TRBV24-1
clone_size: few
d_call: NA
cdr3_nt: TGTGCCACCAGTGACTCAGGTCGGGGAGGGAATCAGCCCCAGCATTTT
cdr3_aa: CATSDSGRGGNQPQHF

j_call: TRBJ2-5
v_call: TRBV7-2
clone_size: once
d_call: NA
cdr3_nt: TGTGCCAGCAGCTTAGCCTGGGCCCAAGAGACCCAGTACTTC
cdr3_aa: CASSLAWAQETQYF

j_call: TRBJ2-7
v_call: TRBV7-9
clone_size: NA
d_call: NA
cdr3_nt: TGTGCCAGCAGCCGCGTCACCTACGAGCAGTACTTC
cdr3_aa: CASSRVTYEQYF

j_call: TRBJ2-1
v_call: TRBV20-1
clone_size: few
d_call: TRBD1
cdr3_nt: TGCAGTGCTGTACGGACAGGCGCGGGTGAGCAGTTCTTC
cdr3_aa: CSAVRTGAGEQFF

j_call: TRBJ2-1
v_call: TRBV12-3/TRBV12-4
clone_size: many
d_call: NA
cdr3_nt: TGTGCCAGCAGATATGATAATGAGCAGTTCTTC
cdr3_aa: CASRYDNEQFF

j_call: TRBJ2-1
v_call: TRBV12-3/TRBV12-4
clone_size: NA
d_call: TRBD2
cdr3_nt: TGTGCCAGCAGTTTTTTAGGACTAGCGGGGGGTGAGCAGTTCTTC
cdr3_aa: CASSFLGLAGGEQFF

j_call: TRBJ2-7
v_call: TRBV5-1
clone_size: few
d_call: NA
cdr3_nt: TGCGCCAGCAGCTTGGGGGCCGTGACGGGTGGGGAGCAGTACTTC
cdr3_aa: CASSLGAVTGGEQYF

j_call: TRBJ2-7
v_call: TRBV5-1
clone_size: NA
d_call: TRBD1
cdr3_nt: TGCGCCAGCAGCTTGGAGGGACAGGCCCGCGAGCAGTACTTC
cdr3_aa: CASSLEGQAREQYF

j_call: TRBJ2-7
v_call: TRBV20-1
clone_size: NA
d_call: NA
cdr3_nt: TGCAGTGCGACCCAGGAGAGCTCCTACGAGCAGTACTTC
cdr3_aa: CSATQESSYEQYF

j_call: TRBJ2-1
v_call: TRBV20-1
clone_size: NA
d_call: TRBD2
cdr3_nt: TGCAGTGCTAGAAGGCTAGCGGGCTACAATGAGCAGTTCTTC
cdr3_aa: CSARRLAGYNEQFF

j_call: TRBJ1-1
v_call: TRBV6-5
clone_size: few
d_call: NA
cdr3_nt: TGTGCCAGCAGTTACTGGGGGCTAGGTGAAGCTTTCTTT
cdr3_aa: CASSYWGLGEAFF

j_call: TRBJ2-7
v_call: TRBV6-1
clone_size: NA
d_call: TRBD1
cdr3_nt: TGTGCCAGCAGTGATCAGGACAGGCGAACCTACGAGCAGTACTTC
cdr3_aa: CASSDQDRRTYEQYF

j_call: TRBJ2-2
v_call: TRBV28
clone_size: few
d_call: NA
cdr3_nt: TGTGCCAGCACCCAACGTCCCTGGGTCAGTCGAAGGAACACCGGGGAGCTGTTTTTT
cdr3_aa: CASTQRPWVSRRNTGELFF

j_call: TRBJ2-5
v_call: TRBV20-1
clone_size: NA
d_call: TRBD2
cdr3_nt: TGCAGTGCTAGTAGTGTAGCGGGAGTGGAGACCCAGTACTTC
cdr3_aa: CSASSVAGVETQYF

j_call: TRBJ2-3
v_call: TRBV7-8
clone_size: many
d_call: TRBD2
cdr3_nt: TGTGCCAGCAGCTTAGTTCGGCTAGCGGGGACAGATACGCAGTATTTT
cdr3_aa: CASSLVRLAGTDTQYF

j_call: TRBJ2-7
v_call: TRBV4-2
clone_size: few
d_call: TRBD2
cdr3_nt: TGTGCCAGCAGCCAAGGGACTAGCGGAATCTACGAGCAGTACTTC
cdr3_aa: CASSQGTSGIYEQYF

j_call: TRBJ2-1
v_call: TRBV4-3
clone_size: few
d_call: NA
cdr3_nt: TGCGCCAGCAGCCAAGATGCGTTCAAGGGACATGAGCAGTTCTTC
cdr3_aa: CASSQDAFKGHEQFF

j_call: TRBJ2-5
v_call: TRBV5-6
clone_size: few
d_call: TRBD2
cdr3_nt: TGTGCCAGCAGCTCGGGACTAGCGCGTCAAGAGACCCAGTACTTC
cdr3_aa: CASSSGLARQETQYF

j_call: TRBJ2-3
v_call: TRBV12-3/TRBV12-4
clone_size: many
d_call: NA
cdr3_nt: TGTGCCAGCAGTTTAGCGGTCGGGAGTGCAGATACGCAGTATTTT
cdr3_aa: CASSLAVGSADTQYF

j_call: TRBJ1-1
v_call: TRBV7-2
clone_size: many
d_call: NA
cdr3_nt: TGTGCCAGCAGCTTGAAGAACACTGAAGCTTTCTTT
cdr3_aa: CASSLKNTEAFF

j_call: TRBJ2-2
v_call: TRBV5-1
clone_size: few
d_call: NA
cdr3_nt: TGCGCCAGCAGCCCCGGACAGAGTAACACCGGGGAGCTGTTTTTT
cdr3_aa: CASSPGQSNTGELFF

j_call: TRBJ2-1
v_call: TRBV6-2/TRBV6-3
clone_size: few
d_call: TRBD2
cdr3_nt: TGTGCCAGCAGTTGGGTTAGCGGGGTCTCCTACAATGAGCAGTTCTTC
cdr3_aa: CASSWVSGVSYNEQFF

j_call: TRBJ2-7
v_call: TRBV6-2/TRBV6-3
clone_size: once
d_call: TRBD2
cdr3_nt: TGTGCCAGCACTTCTCTAGCGGGAGGTATACCTTACGAGCAGTACTTC
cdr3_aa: CASTSLAGGIPYEQYF

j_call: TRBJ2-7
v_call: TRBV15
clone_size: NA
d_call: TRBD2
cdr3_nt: TGTGCCACCCAAAGAGGCGGGAGAGGGTACGAGCAGTACTTC
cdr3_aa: CATQRGGRGYEQYF

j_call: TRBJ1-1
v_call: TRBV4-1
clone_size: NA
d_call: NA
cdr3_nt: TGCGCCAGCAGCCAAGCGCCGGGATTGGGCACTGAAGCTTTCTTT
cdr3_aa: CASSQAPGLGTEAFF

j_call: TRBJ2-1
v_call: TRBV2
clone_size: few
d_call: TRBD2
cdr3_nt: TGTGCCAGCAGTTCCGAGCGGGGGCAGTTCTTC
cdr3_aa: CASSSERGQFF

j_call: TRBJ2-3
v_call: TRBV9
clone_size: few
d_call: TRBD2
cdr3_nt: TGTGCCAGCAGCGTAGGGCTAGCGGGAGAGCCAGATACGCAGTATTTT
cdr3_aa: CASSVGLAGEPDTQYF

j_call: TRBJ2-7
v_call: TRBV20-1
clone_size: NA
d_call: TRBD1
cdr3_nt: TGCAGTGCTAAACAGACAGGGAGTGGCGGCGAGCAGTACTTC
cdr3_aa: CSAKQTGSGGEQYF

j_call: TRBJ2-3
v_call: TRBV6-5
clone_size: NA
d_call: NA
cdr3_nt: TGTGCCAGCAGTTTGCGACTAGGAAACACAGATACGCAGTATTTT
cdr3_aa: CASSLRLGNTDTQYF

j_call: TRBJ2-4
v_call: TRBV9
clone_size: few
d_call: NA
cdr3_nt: TGTGCCAGCAGCCCCAGACTAGAACTAAACATTCAGTACTTC
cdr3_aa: CASSPRLELNIQYF

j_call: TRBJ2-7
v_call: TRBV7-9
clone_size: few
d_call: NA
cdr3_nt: TGTGCCAGCAGTCGAGAGTCCGGCTCCTACGAGCAGTACTTC
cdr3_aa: CASSRESGSYEQYF

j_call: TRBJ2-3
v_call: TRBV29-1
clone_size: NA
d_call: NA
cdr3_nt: TGCAGCGTTGAGCGGGGAGCATCTAGCACAGATACGCAGTATTTT
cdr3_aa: CSVERGASSTDTQYF

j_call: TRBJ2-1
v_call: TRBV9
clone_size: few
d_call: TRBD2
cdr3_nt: TGTGCCAGCAGCGCAGGCAGCGGGAGCTCCTACAATGAGCAGTTCTTC
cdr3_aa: CASSAGSGSSYNEQFF

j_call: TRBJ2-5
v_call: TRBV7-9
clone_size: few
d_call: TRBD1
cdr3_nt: TGTGCCAGCAGCTTCCCGGGACAGGAAGAGACCCAGTACTTC
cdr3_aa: CASSFPGQEETQYF

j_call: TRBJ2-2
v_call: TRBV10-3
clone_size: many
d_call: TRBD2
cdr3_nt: TGTGCCATCAGTGAGTGGGGGGTAGCGGGGACGAACACCGGGGAGCTGTTTTTT
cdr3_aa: CAISEWGVAGTNTGELFF

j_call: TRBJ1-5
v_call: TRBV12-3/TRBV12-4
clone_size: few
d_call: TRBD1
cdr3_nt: TGTGCCAGCAGACCTGGACAGGGAGATCGTCAGCCCCAGCATTTT
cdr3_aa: CASRPGQGDRQPQHF

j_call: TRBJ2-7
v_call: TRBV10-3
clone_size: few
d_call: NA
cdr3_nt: TGTGCCATCAAGGAGGTAGGGGAGCAGTACTTC
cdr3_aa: CAIKEVGEQYF

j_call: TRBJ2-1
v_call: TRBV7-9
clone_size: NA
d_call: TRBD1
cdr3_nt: TGTGCCAGCAGCTCACAGGGGCCCAGGGCCTACAATGAGCAGTTCTTC
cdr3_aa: CASSSQGPRAYNEQFF